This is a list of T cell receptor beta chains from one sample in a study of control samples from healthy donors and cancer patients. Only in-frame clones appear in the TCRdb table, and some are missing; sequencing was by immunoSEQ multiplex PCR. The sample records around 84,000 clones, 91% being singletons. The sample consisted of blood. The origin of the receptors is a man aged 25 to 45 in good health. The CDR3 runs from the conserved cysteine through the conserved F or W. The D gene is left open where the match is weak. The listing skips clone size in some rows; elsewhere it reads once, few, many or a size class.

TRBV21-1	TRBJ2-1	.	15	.	TGTGCCAGCAGCAAAGGAAAGCGGGAGCTCAATGAGCAGTTCTTC	CASSKGKRELNEQFF
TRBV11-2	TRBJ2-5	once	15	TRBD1	TGTGCCAGCAGCCGCAGGGACAGGGGGGCAGAGACCCAGTACTTC	CASSRRDRGAETQYF
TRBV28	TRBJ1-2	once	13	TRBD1	TGTGCCAGCAGTTCGACAGGGGGTTGGAGCTACACCTTC	CASSSTGGWSYTF
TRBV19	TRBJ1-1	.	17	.	TGTGCCAGTAGTATAGGACCATACAGAGGAGAAGGCACTGAAGCTTTCTTT	CASSIGPYRGEGTEAFF
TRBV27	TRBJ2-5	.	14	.	TGTGCCAGCAGTTTCCGCCTAGTGGGCGAGACCCAGTACTTC	CASSFRLVGETQYF
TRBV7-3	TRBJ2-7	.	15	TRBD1	TGTGCCAGCAGCTTAAGCGGACAGGGACAATACGAGCAGTACTTC	CASSLSGQGQYEQYF
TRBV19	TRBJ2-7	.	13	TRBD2	TGTGCCAGTACTAGAAGCGGGAGTTACGAGCAGTACTTC	CASTRSGSYEQYF
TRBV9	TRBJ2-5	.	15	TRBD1	TGTGCCAGCAGCGCTACCGGGACAGGGCAAGAGACCCAGTACTTC	CASSATGTGQETQYF
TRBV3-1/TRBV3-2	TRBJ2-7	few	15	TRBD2	TGTGCCAGCAGCCAATCCGCCGGGAGGGCCTACGAGCAGTACTTC	CASSQSAGRAYEQYF
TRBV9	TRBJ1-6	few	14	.	TGTGCCAGCAGCGTAGCGGATTTTAATTCACCCCTCCACTTT	CASSVADFNSPLHF
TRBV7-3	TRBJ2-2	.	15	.	TGTGCCAGCAGCCCGACCGGGACAAACACCGGGGAGCTGTTTTTT	CASSPTGTNTGELFF
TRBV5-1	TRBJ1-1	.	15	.	TGCGCCAGCAGCTTGGCCTCGGGGTTAGGCACTGAAGCTTTCTTT	CASSLASGLGTEAFF
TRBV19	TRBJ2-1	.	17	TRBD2	TGTGCCAGTAGTATAGAGTGGGGACTAGCGGGAGGGAGTGAGCAGTTCTTC	CASSIEWGLAGGSEQFF
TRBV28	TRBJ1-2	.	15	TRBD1	TGTGCCAGCAGCATCGAGGGGGCGTATCACTATGGCTACACCTTC	CASSIEGAYHYGYTF
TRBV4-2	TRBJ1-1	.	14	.	TGTGCCAGCAGCCAAAAGATTGGGTATTCTGAAGCTTTCTTT	CASSQKIGYSEAFF
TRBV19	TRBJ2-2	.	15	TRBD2	TGTGCCAGTAGTTGGGCTAGCGGGATTGGCGGGGAGCTGTTTTTT	CASSWASGIGGELFF